These 24 T cell receptor beta chains were sequenced from one sample in a study of cytomegalovirus exposure and HLA in healthy donors. It was with 60 Vbeta and 13 Jbeta primers that the PCR ran. Some clones are missing from TCRdb's copy, which holds only in-frame ones; the method was immunoSEQ multiplex PCR. Its clone listing holds 55,000 to 85,000 clones. The specimen was PBMCs. The receptors come from a young woman in good health and CMV-seronegative.

The rearrangement links TRBV29-1 to TRBJ2-7; D uncertain. CDR3 length: 10 residues. CDR1 is SQVTM, CDR2 ANQGSEA, per germline. The CDR3 nucleotides read TGCAGAGTTTACAACTACGAGCAGTACTTC. Translating it yields CRVYNYEQYF.

In DNA, the CDR3 is TGTGCCACCAGCAGTTTTAGCGGGAAAAATGAGCAGTTCTTC. It codes for CATSSFSGKNEQFF. The chain links TRBV15 to TRBJ2-1, with 8 positions matching TRBD2. CDR3 length equals 14 residues. CDR1 and CDR2 from the germline V gene are LNHNV and YYDKDF (reference sequence). J lost 7 bases, V lost 3 bases, and 5 bases had no gene match.

This chain links TRBV28 with TRBJ1-4; no firm D call. V lost 7 bases and J 7 bases, leaving 19 bases between the germline ends. The CDR3 contains 15 residues. The germline V gene has CDR1 MDHEN and CDR2 SYDVKM. DNA for the CDR3: TGTGCCAGCACCGAAGACATGCAAGTTGGTGAAAAACTGTTTTTT. This gives the protein CASTEDMQVGEKLFF.

The chain joins TRBV7-3 to TRBJ2-7; 7 nucleotides line up with TRBD2. This CDR3 region has 13 residues. Trimming at V came to 5 bases and at J to 2 bases, leaving 3 bases not matched to a gene. Germline V CDR1 and CDR2: SGHTA, FQGTGA. DNA for the CDR3: TGTGCCAGCAGCGTAGGGACTACCTACGAGCAGTACTTC. Its translation is CASSVGTTYEQYF.

V and J are TRBV5-4 and TRBJ2-7; weak D call: TRBD1 (5 bases). With 5 bases removed from V and 0 bases from J, the gap between germline ends came to 12 bases. Germline CDR1 reads SGHNT; CDR2 reads YYREEE (reference sequence). The CDR3 totals 14 residues. DNA for the CDR3: TGTGCCAGCAGTTTGTTTGACAGCTCCTACGAGCAGTACTTC. Translated, it gives CASSLFDSSYEQYF.

The rearrangement uses TRBV4-1 and TRBJ1-1; D is perhaps TRBD1 (5 bases). Per the germline V gene, CDR1 is MGHRA and CDR2 is YSYEKL. Trimming removed 0 bases from V and 6 bases from J, with 11 bases in between. This CDR3 spans 14 amino acids. CDR3 region: CASSQEGVFAEAFF. The CDR3 region has the DNA TGCGCCAGCAGCCAAGAAGGGGTCTTCGCTGAAGCTTTCTTT.

This chain links TRBV28 with TRBJ2-7; the match to TRBD2 covers 11 bases. The CDR3 length is 15 residues. CDR1 and CDR2 from the germline V gene are MDHEN and SYDVKM. V dropped 6 bases and J dropped 5; count of bases not matched to a gene: 9. The CDR3 DNA is TGTGCCAGCAGGGAACTAGCGGGGGCGGGCCACGAGCAGTACTTC. Translation gives CASRELAGAGHEQYF.

The V and J genes are TRBV29-1 and TRBJ2-3; 9 bases are a match to TRBD1. This CDR3 region has 15 residues. Germline trimming cut 4 bases from V and 6 bases from J; bases unmatched to any gene: 11. CDR1 and CDR2 from the germline V gene are SQVTM and ANQGSEA. The CDR3 sequence: CSVGIRTGVTDTQYF. Here the CDR3 DNA reads TGCAGCGTTGGGATCCGGACAGGGGTAACTGATACGCAGTATTTT.

The V call is TRBV2, the J call TRBJ2-6; tentative D call: TRBD1 (6 bases). CDR1 is SNHLY and CDR2 is FYNNEI in the germline V gene. The CDR3 has 17 residues. Deletions cut 6 bases from V and 0 bases from J, with 15 bases between. CDR3 DNA: TGTGCCAGCAGGAAGGGGGTGCTACTCTCTGGGGCCAACGTCCTGACTTTC. Its translation is CASRKGVLLSGANVLTF.

The genes are TRBV7-7 and TRBJ2-5, with 10 nucleotides matching TRBD1. The CDR3 consists of 13 residues. The germline gives CDR1 SSHAT, CDR2 FNYEAQ (reference sequence). This chain's CDR3 is CATRRQGAETQYF. As DNA, the CDR3 is TGTGCTACCCGGAGACAGGGGGCCGAGACCCAGTACTTC.

This sequence joins TRBV28 and TRBJ1-5; 8 bases are a match to TRBD1. From germline, CDR1 is MDHEN and CDR2 SYDVKM. The CDR3 spans 14 residues. V gave up 7 bases and J gave up 5 bases; unmatched junction bases: 7. The DNA of the CDR3 is TGTGCCAGCAAGCCGGGACAGGCGCATCAGCCCCAGCATTTT. Amino acid sequence: CASKPGQAHQPQHF.

The rearrangement uses TRBV5-1 and TRBJ1-2; D unresolved. The CDR3 covers 14 residues. V was trimmed by 4 bases and J by 5 bases, leaving 15 bases between them. CDR1 is SGHRS, CDR2 YFSETQ, per germline. This CDR3 is CASSRPDTSYGYTF. For the CDR3, the DNA is TGCGCCAGCAGCCGACCCGACACGTCATATGGCTACACCTTC.

The rearrangement uses TRBV6-4 and TRBJ2-5, with 8 bases aligning to TRBD2. V lost 4 bases and J lost 2; bases outside the gene matches: 6. This CDR3 has 15 amino acids. Germline CDR1 is MRHNA and CDR2 is SNTAGT. Here the CDR3 reads CASSAVAGQQETQYF. CDR3 DNA: TGTGCCAGCAGTGCCGTAGCGGGACAACAAGAGACCCAGTACTTC.

J is TRBJ1-2 and V is TRBV7-9; 8 bases align to TRBD1. The V segment lost 10 bases and the J segment 3 bases; nucleotides outside the gene matches: 4. This CDR3 region has 12 residues. Per the germline V gene, CDR1 is SEHNR and CDR2 is FQNEAQ (reference sequence). The CDR3 reads CATDRDHYGYTF. As DNA, the CDR3 is TGTGCCACGGACAGGGACCACTATGGCTACACCTTC.

The chain combines TRBV14 with TRBJ2-1; 8 bases are shared with TRBD1. This CDR3 has 16 amino acids. J was trimmed by 5 bases and V by 4 bases; bases with no gene match: 10. Germline V gene sequence: CDR1 SGHDN, CDR2 FVKESK. The CDR3 nucleotides are TGTGCCAGCAGCCCGCCCGGCGGGACAGGCCACAATGAGCAGTTCTTC. The encoded protein is CASSPPGGTGHNEQFF. Drawing the rest from reference TRBV14 and TRBJ2-1, the complete variable domain is EAGVTQFPSHSVIEKGQTVTLRCDPISGHDNLYWYRRVMGKEIKFLLHFVKESKQDESGMPNNRFLAERTGGTYSTLKVQPAELEDSGVYFCASSPPGGTGHNEQFFGPGTRLTVL.

CDR3: CARGPRQGMGGYTF. CDR3 nucleotides: TGTGCCAGAGGGCCCCGACAGGGAATGGGCGGCTACACCTTC. The chain has TRBV7-2 and TRBJ1-2, with 7 nucleotides matching TRBD1. CDR1 and CDR2 (germline): SGHTA, FQGNSA. This CDR3 contains 14 residues. Trimming took 9 bases from V and 8 from J; bases not matched to a gene: 15. The full variable domain, rest sourced from reference TRBV7-2 and TRBJ1-2, is GAGVSQSPSNKVTEKGKDVELRCDPISGHTALYWYRQSLGQGLEFLIYFQGNSAPDKSGLPSDRFSAERTGGSVSTLTIQRTQQEDSAVYLCARGPRQGMGGYTFGSGTRLTVV.

This chain joins TRBV7-8 and TRBJ1-5; TRBD1 matches at 11 bases. Unmatched junction bases numbered 3, after V lost 1 base and J lost 1 base. There are 17 residues in the CDR3. Germline loops: CDR1 SGHVS, CDR2 FQNEAQ. CDR3 residues: CASSLGTGGLSNQPQHF. The CDR3 DNA follows: TGTGCCAGCAGCTTAGGGACAGGGGGCCTCAGCAATCAGCCCCAGCATTTT.

The CDR3 protein is CASSYSQWSSYEQYF. The DNA for the CDR3 is TGTGCCAGCAGTTACTCGCAGTGGAGCTCCTACGAGCAGTACTTC. This chain links TRBV6-5 with TRBJ2-7; D gene ambiguous. This CDR3 has 15 residues. In germline, CDR1 is MNHEY, CDR2 SVGAGI. The V end was cut by 0 bases, the J end by 0 bases, with 9 bases between.

V is TRBV11-3 and J is TRBJ1-6; tentatively, D is TRBD1 (6 bases). V lost 7 bases, J lost 8 bases, and 12 bases lay in between. In germline, CDR1 is SGHNT, CDR2 YENEEA. The CDR3 consists of 13 residues. This CDR3 reads CASKGEGDSPLHF. The CDR3 nucleotides read TGTGCCAGCAAGGGGGAAGGGGATTCACCCCTCCACTTT.

This chain connects TRBV10-1 to TRBJ2-7, with D possibly being TRBD2 (5 bases). Trimming removed 3 bases at V and 3 bases at J, with 12 bases between. There are 14 residues in the CDR3. Germline CDR1 reads WNHNN; CDR2 reads SYGVQD (reference sequence). Here the CDR3 DNA reads TGCGCCAGCAGTGAATCGGGATCTGGCTACGAGCAGTACTTC. Amino acids: CASSESGSGYEQYF.

This chain joins TRBV4-3 and TRBJ1-1, with D possibly being TRBD1 (6 bases). There are 14 residues in the CDR3. V gave up 0 bases and J gave up 7 bases, with 12 bases separating them. Germline assignment: CDR1 LGHNA and CDR2 YSLEER. The chain's CDR3 is CASSQDTRGREAFF. In DNA, the CDR3 is TGCGCCAGCAGCCAAGATACCAGGGGACGTGAAGCTTTCTTT.

The genes are TRBV5-4 and TRBJ2-4; no clear D gene. V lost 3 bases and J lost 0, with 7 bases in between. This CDR3 is built from 14 residues. Germline CDR1 SGHNT, CDR2 YYREEE (reference sequence). The CDR3 DNA reads TGTGCCAGCAGCTCCCGACTAGCCAAAAACATTCAGTACTTC. Translated, it gives CASSSRLAKNIQYF.

The V and J genes are TRBV19 and TRBJ2-1; 7 positions agree with TRBD2. The junction had 7 bases not matched to a gene; V was cut back by 3 bases and J by 5 bases. The CDR3 runs to 15 residues. Germline-derived CDR1 and CDR2 are LNHDA and SQIVND (reference sequence). The CDR3 protein is CASSIGGGADNEQFF. CDR3 sequence (DNA): TGTGCCAGTAGTATTGGCGGGGGTGCCGACAATGAGCAGTTCTTC.

The chain joins TRBV20-1 to TRBJ2-7; D might be TRBD2 (6 bases). V gave up 3 bases and J gave up 6 bases, with 9 bases separating them. In germline, CDR1 is DFQATT, CDR2 SNEGSKA (reference sequence). The CDR3 consists of 11 residues. CDR3 region: CSARGGSEQYF. As DNA, the CDR3 is TGCAGTGCTAGGGGGGGATCCGAGCAGTACTTC.